These 10 T cell receptor beta chains originate from one sample sequenced in a study of blood T cells in healthy people across ages. PCR was performed a second time for roughly 7 to 11 cycles using a sample-barcoded 5' primer and a J-beta primer mix. TCRdb re-derived calls from the 5' RACE reads in MiXCR, one entry per CDR3 protein. The repertoire consists of 500,000 to 600,000 distinct CDR3 sequences, with 27% occurring once and the leading ten covering about a fifth. The material sequenced was blood. The source is a woman aged 70-85 years in good health.

This clonotype was found a few times. The chain combines TRBV6-2 or TRBV6-3 with TRBJ2-5; 10 bases are shared with TRBD2. V shed 5 bases and J 6 bases; nucleotides not matched to a gene: 9. The germline V gene has CDR1 MNHEY and CDR2 SVGEGT. The CDR3 runs 15 residues. The CDR3 reads CASSIGLADSKTQYF. As DNA, the CDR3 is TGTGCCAGCAGTATAGGACTAGCGGACTCCAAGACCCAGTACTTC.

This clonotype has only one observation. V and J are TRBV20-1 and TRBJ1-6; possibly TRBD1 for D (5 bases). CDR1 and CDR2 (germline): DFQATT, SNEGSKA (reference sequence). CDR3 length: 11 amino acids. The ends were cut back, 6 bases at V and 10 bases at J, with 10 bases in the middle. The CDR3 nucleotides are TGCAGTGCCCTAGGGGACTCACCCCTCCACTTT. Its translation is CSALGDSPLHF.

The gene calls are TRBV19 and TRBJ1-3; D unresolved. The CDR3 is 13 amino acids. Trimming removed 7 bases from V and 0 bases from J, with 7 bases in between. Germline V gene sequence: CDR1 LNHDA, CDR2 SQIVND (reference sequence). CDR3 in amino acids: CASKQSSGNTIYF. In nucleotides, the CDR3 is TGTGCCAGTAAACAGAGCTCTGGAAACACCATATATTTT.

The rearrangement uses TRBV10-3 and TRBJ2-1; 8 bases align to TRBD2. Losses at the gene ends were 5 bases for V and 0 bases for J; bases not matched to a gene: 3. This CDR3 has 15 amino acids. CDR1 and CDR2 from the germline V gene are ENHRY and SYGVKD. This CDR3 is CAISRSGGSYNEQFF. The CDR3 nucleotides are TGTGCCATCAGTCGAAGCGGGGGCTCCTACAATGAGCAGTTCTTC.

This clonotype was picked up a small number of times. In DNA, the CDR3 is TGTGCCACCAGCAGAGAAGGGGGTGGCTACACCTTC. It yields the protein CATSREGGGYTF. The V gene is TRBV15, the J gene TRBJ1-2, with D maybe TRBD1 (6 bases). Trimming removed 0 bases at V and 7 bases at J, with 6 bases between. Germline loops: CDR1 LNHNV, CDR2 YYDKDF (reference sequence). The CDR3 runs to 12 residues.

The chain combines TRBV29-1 with TRBJ2-3, with TRBD1 as a possible D gene (6 bases). The V end lost 5 bases, the J end lost 0 bases, and 12 bases lay between the germline ends. In germline, CDR1 is SQVTM, CDR2 ANQGSEA. There are 14 residues in the CDR3. The CDR3 DNA reads as TGCAGCGTTCTGGGGGCAGGTAGCACAGATACGCAGTATTTT. The encoded protein is CSVLGAGSTDTQYF.

The table lists this clonotype with a few counts. V is TRBV3-1 and J is TRBJ2-3; the D is unclear. The CDR3 loop spans 13 amino acids. Trimming removed 1 base from V and 3 bases from J, with 5 bases in between. Germline V gives CDR1 LGHDT, CDR2 YNNKEL (reference sequence). CDR3 in DNA: TGTGCCAGCAGCCAAGGATTTACAGATACGCAGTATTTT. It encodes CASSQGFTDTQYF.

This clonotype occurred a few times. This chain joins TRBV19 and TRBJ1-1, with D perhaps TRBD1 (6 bases). V was shortened by 7 bases and J by 6 bases, with 15 bases between the two germline ends. The CDR3 has 13 amino acids. Germline V gives CDR1 LNHDA, CDR2 SQIVND (reference sequence). For the CDR3, the DNA is TGTGCCAGTAAAGGGAGGGGGGTCCCTGAAGCTTTCTTT. It encodes CASKGRGVPEAFF.

This clonotype was found a few times. The rearrangement links TRBV6-2 or TRBV6-3 to TRBJ2-7; D is undetermined. Trimming cost V 5 bases and J 3 bases, with 11 bases left between them. The CDR3 extends over 13 amino acids. The V gene's germline CDR1 is MNHEY and CDR2 SVGEGT. CDR3 residues: CASSKASFYEQYF. The CDR3, as DNA: TGTGCCAGCAGTAAGGCGTCTTTCTACGAGCAGTACTTC.

The chain has TRBV6-5 and TRBJ2-1; D may be TRBD1 (7 bases). This CDR3 region has 17 residues. CDR1 is MNHEY, CDR2 SVGAGI, per germline. Trimming took off 2 bases at V and 2 bases at J, with 16 bases between the two ends. The CDR3 loop is CASSYVGGAGPYNEQFF. The CDR3 DNA sequence: TGTGCCAGCAGTTACGTAGGGGGCGCGGGACCCTACAATGAGCAGTTCTTC.